Described below is a single T cell receptor beta chain sequence and its context. For each CDR3 protein, TCRdb gives one entry from its re-call of the 5' RACE reads, without DNA. In all, the sample yields about 380,000 distinct CDR3 sequences. This record belongs to a study of monozygotic twins with inflammatory bowel disease. The CDR3 contains 16 residues. Germline CDR1 SGHTA, CDR2 FQGNSA. Sequencing used blood. This clonotype was obtained from a human donor with ulcerative colitis or Crohn's disease, or a healthy co-twin of an affected twin (not recorded which). The chain uses TRBV7-2 and TRBJ1-1; TCRdb outputs TRBD1, but without DNA this stays unchecked. The CDR3: CASSLRMGQVNTEAFF.